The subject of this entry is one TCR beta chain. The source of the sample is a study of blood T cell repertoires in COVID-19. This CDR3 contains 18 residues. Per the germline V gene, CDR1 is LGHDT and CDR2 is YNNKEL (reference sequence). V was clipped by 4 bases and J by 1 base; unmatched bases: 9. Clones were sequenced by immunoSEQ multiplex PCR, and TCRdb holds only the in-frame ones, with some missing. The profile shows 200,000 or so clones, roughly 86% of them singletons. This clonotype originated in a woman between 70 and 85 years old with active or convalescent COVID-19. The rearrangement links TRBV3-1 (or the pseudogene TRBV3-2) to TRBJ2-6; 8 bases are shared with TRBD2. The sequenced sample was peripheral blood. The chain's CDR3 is CASSRLGLAGSGANVLTF. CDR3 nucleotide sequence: TGTGCCAGCAGCCGCCTCGGACTAGCCGGGTCTGGGGCCAACGTCCTGACTTTC.